The clone carrying this T cell receptor (beta chain) came up a few times. At one of its ends the junction is not consistent with the germline gene, which may arise from a read error. CDR1 SGHNT and CDR2 YYREEE come from the germline V gene (reference sequence). This CDR3 has 14 residues. These data come from a study of blood T cell repertoires in COVID-19. Whole-study context: Whether acute or convalescent, the COVID-19 samples came from the United States, Italy and Spain. PBMCs, B-cell-depleted T cells, or T cells were the source of the cDNA or gDNA that made up the material.

Original processing notes: Reference gene primer amplification gave estimated nucleated cell counts. Assay used: immunoSEQ multiplex PCR; TCRdb lists only in-frame clones, some missing. V and J calls and clone size are those listed in that table; D and trimming were worked out from the DNA. Found here are over 200,000 clones, 80% to 85% of them singletons; the top ten hold 5.1%. The source of this sequence is a human donor in a cohort sampled during active COVID-19. The material sequenced was peripheral blood. The chain carries TRBV5-4 and TRBJ2-5; 7 bases line up with TRBD1. The CDR3 spells CASRLTGLQETQYF. DNA for the CDR3: TGTGCCAGCCGCTTGACAGGGCTCCAAGAGACCCAGTACTTC.